A selection of T cell receptor beta chains follows, all from one sample in a study of CD8 T cells in ankylosing spondylitis. Each CDR3 protein is one row after TCRdb ran MiXCR on the 5' RACE reads. Of about 160,000 distinct CDR3 sequences in the sample, approximately 16% were seen once. The sample consisted of blood, either unsorted or a sorted T cell fraction (not recorded which). These receptors were obtained from a male donor with ankylosing spondylitis or in good health (not recorded which). Each CDR3 is given with its conserved first and last residue. Fields, in order: CDR3 length, J gene, clone size, V gene, D gene, CDR3 DNA, CDR3 protein. D genes are given only for firm matches. Where a row states a size, it is once, few, many or the class of an expanded clone; other rows omit it.

len: 14
j_gene: TRBJ2-1
abundance: -
v_gene: TRBV29-1
d_gene: TRBD2
CDR3nt: TGCAGCGTTCCGCGGGAGGTAACCTACAATGAGCAGTTCTTC
CDR3aa: CSVPREVTYNEQFF

len: 12
j_gene: TRBJ2-3
abundance: few
v_gene: TRBV20-1
d_gene: -
CDR3nt: TGCAGTGCCCGAGATGGCCCAGATACGCAGTATTTT
CDR3aa: CSARDGPDTQYF

len: 10
j_gene: TRBJ2-1
abundance: many
v_gene: TRBV29-1
d_gene: -
CDR3nt: TGCAGCGGAGAGGTGAATGAGCAGTTCTTC
CDR3aa: CSGEVNEQFF

len: 15
j_gene: TRBJ1-6
abundance: few
v_gene: TRBV7-2
d_gene: -
CDR3nt: TGTGCCAGCAGCAGCAGAAGGGCCTATAATTCACCCCTCCACTTT
CDR3aa: CASSSRRAYNSPLHF

len: 12
j_gene: TRBJ1-1
abundance: -
v_gene: TRBV12-3/TRBV12-4
d_gene: -
CDR3nt: TGTGCCAGCAGCCAGAGGGTTGCTGAAGCTTTCTTT
CDR3aa: CASSQRVAEAFF

len: 14
j_gene: TRBJ1-4
abundance: many
v_gene: TRBV20-1
d_gene: -
CDR3nt: TGCAGTGCTAGAGATAGCAGGGGAAGTGAAAAACTGTTTTTT
CDR3aa: CSARDSRGSEKLFF

len: 13
j_gene: TRBJ1-1
abundance: -
v_gene: TRBV29-1
d_gene: TRBD1
CDR3nt: TGCAGCGTTGGACAGGGGTTGGGGACTGAAGCTTTCTTT
CDR3aa: CSVGQGLGTEAFF

len: 14
j_gene: TRBJ2-3
abundance: many
v_gene: TRBV5-6
d_gene: TRBD1
CDR3nt: TGTGCCAGCAGCTTCGGACAGGGGAGTGTACCGCAGTATTTT
CDR3aa: CASSFGQGSVPQYF

len: 14
j_gene: TRBJ2-1
abundance: many
v_gene: TRBV29-1
d_gene: -
CDR3nt: TGCAGCGTAACAGGTGTCAGGGTCTACAATGAGCAGTTCTTC
CDR3aa: CSVTGVRVYNEQFF

len: 18
j_gene: TRBJ1-5
abundance: -
v_gene: TRBV6-1
d_gene: -
CDR3nt: TGTGCCAGCAGTGGTCGGACATCGGCCTCCTATAGCAATCAGCCCCAGCATTTT
CDR3aa: CASSGRTSASYSNQPQHF

len: 15
j_gene: TRBJ2-3
abundance: many
v_gene: TRBV5-1
d_gene: -
CDR3nt: TGCGCCAGCACCCTCTCAGGGTATTATACAGATACGCAGTATTTT
CDR3aa: CASTLSGYYTDTQYF

len: 15
j_gene: TRBJ1-5
abundance: -
v_gene: TRBV18
d_gene: TRBD1
CDR3nt: TGTGCCAGCTCACCCGGGACAGGCCACAATCAGCCCCAGCATTTT
CDR3aa: CASSPGTGHNQPQHF

len: 14
j_gene: TRBJ2-3
abundance: many
v_gene: TRBV5-1
d_gene: TRBD1
CDR3nt: TGCGCCAGCAGCTACGGACAGGGCACAGATACGCAGTATTTT
CDR3aa: CASSYGQGTDTQYF

len: 11
j_gene: TRBJ2-7
abundance: -
v_gene: TRBV11-2
d_gene: -
CDR3nt: TGTGCCAGCAGCCCCCACCGCGAGCAGTACTTC
CDR3aa: CASSPHREQYF

len: 12
j_gene: TRBJ2-7
abundance: many
v_gene: TRBV25-1
d_gene: TRBD1
CDR3nt: TGTGCCAGCAGTGGACAGGGGAATGAGCAGTACTTC
CDR3aa: CASSGQGNEQYF

len: 15
j_gene: TRBJ1-1
abundance: many
v_gene: TRBV30
d_gene: -
CDR3nt: TGTGCCTGGAGTGTAGCCGGGACCCGAGGGACTGAAGCTTTCTTT
CDR3aa: CAWSVAGTRGTEAFF

len: 18
j_gene: TRBJ2-2
abundance: many
v_gene: TRBV7-8
d_gene: TRBD2
CDR3nt: TGTGCCAGCAGCTTAATTTCCGCGGGAGGGCCGAGCACCGGGGAGCTGTTTTTT
CDR3aa: CASSLISAGGPSTGELFF

len: 14
j_gene: TRBJ2-1
abundance: many
v_gene: TRBV2
d_gene: TRBD2
CDR3nt: TGTGCCAGCAGTCTAGCGGGACTTCCCAATGAGCAGTTCTTC
CDR3aa: CASSLAGLPNEQFF

len: 18
j_gene: TRBJ2-3
abundance: many
v_gene: TRBV10-2
d_gene: TRBD2
CDR3nt: TGCGCCAGCAGGACTGCCGGGACTAGCGGGTCGAGCACAGATACGCAGTATTTT
CDR3aa: CASRTAGTSGSSTDTQYF

len: 15
j_gene: TRBJ1-4
abundance: few
v_gene: TRBV4-1
d_gene: -
CDR3nt: TGCGCCAGCAGCCTAGCAGGGTTGACTAATGAAAAACTGTTTTTT
CDR3aa: CASSLAGLTNEKLFF

len: 17
j_gene: TRBJ1-5
abundance: many
v_gene: TRBV28
d_gene: -
CDR3nt: TGTGCCAGCAGCCTATTGTTCGCCGAGAGGGACAATCAGCCCCAGCATTTT
CDR3aa: CASSLLFAERDNQPQHF

len: 16
j_gene: TRBJ2-7
abundance: few
v_gene: TRBV27
d_gene: TRBD2
CDR3nt: TGTGCCAGCAGTTTATTGACGCTAGCGGAACCCGACGAGCAGTACTTC
CDR3aa: CASSLLTLAEPDEQYF

len: 15
j_gene: TRBJ2-1
abundance: -
v_gene: TRBV7-2
d_gene: -
CDR3nt: TGTGCCAGCAGCGTTCCTCGTCCGGGGAACAATGAGCAGTTCTTC
CDR3aa: CASSVPRPGNNEQFF

len: 16
j_gene: TRBJ2-7
abundance: many
v_gene: TRBV5-1
d_gene: TRBD2
CDR3nt: TGCGCCAGCAGCCGAACATCTAGCGGGAGAGGCTACGAGCAGTACTTC
CDR3aa: CASSRTSSGRGYEQYF

len: 14
j_gene: TRBJ2-2
abundance: many
v_gene: TRBV5-1
d_gene: -
CDR3nt: TGCGCCAGCAGCTTTACAGGAGAAACCGGGGAGCTGTTTTTT
CDR3aa: CASSFTGETGELFF

len: 18
j_gene: TRBJ2-7
abundance: -
v_gene: TRBV15
d_gene: TRBD1
CDR3nt: TGTGCCACCAGCAGCCCGGGACAGGGTTTTGGAATGGGCTACGAGCAGTACTTC
CDR3aa: CATSSPGQGFGMGYEQYF

len: 18
j_gene: TRBJ1-2
abundance: -
v_gene: TRBV6-5
d_gene: -
CDR3nt: TGTGCCAGCAGTTACTCGAGACCGCGGCGAGAAGCTAACTATGGCTACACCTTC
CDR3aa: CASSYSRPRREANYGYTF

len: 13
j_gene: TRBJ2-3
abundance: -
v_gene: TRBV9
d_gene: TRBD1
CDR3nt: TGTGCCAGCAGCACCCAGGGGGCAGATACGCAGTATTTT
CDR3aa: CASSTQGADTQYF

len: 12
j_gene: TRBJ2-7
abundance: -
v_gene: TRBV20-1
d_gene: -
CDR3nt: TGCAGTGGTGAACAGCCCCTCTACGAGCAGTACTTC
CDR3aa: CSGEQPLYEQYF

len: 13
j_gene: TRBJ2-3
abundance: many
v_gene: TRBV5-1
d_gene: -
CDR3nt: TGCGCCAGCAGCTTGGAAAGCACAGATACGCAGTATTTT
CDR3aa: CASSLESTDTQYF

len: 14
j_gene: TRBJ2-2
abundance: few
v_gene: TRBV12-3/TRBV12-4
d_gene: -
CDR3nt: TGTGCCAGCAGCGCCTCAGGAACCACCGGGGAGCTGTTTTTT
CDR3aa: CASSASGTTGELFF

len: 13
j_gene: TRBJ2-2
abundance: many
v_gene: TRBV29-1
d_gene: -
CDR3nt: TGCAGCGTTGAAGATCTTCTCACCGGGGAGCTGTTTTTT
CDR3aa: CSVEDLLTGELFF

len: 13
j_gene: TRBJ1-2
abundance: -
v_gene: TRBV5-1
d_gene: -
CDR3nt: TGCGCCAGCAGCTCCGGGGGTAACTATGGCTACACCTTC
CDR3aa: CASSSGGNYGYTF

len: 15
j_gene: TRBJ2-2
abundance: few
v_gene: TRBV27
d_gene: -
CDR3nt: TGTGCCAGCAAAGAACAGGGACCCCCAACCGGGGAGCTGTTTTTT
CDR3aa: CASKEQGPPTGELFF

len: 14
j_gene: TRBJ2-5
abundance: -
v_gene: TRBV6-6
d_gene: TRBD2
CDR3nt: TGTGCCAGCAGTTCCCGACTAGCCGAAGAGACCCAGTACTTC
CDR3aa: CASSSRLAEETQYF

len: 12
j_gene: TRBJ1-2
abundance: few
v_gene: TRBV3-1
d_gene: TRBD1
CDR3nt: TGTGCCACTTCAACAGGGGGCTATGGCTACACCTTC
CDR3aa: CATSTGGYGYTF

len: 12
j_gene: TRBJ2-3
abundance: many
v_gene: TRBV27
d_gene: -
CDR3nt: TGTGCCAGCAGGCGGGGTACAGATACGCAGTATTTT
CDR3aa: CASRRGTDTQYF

len: 16
j_gene: TRBJ2-7
abundance: -
v_gene: TRBV5-6
d_gene: -
CDR3nt: TGTGCCAGCAGCTTGGCTTCCCCGGGACGGCGGTACGAGCAGTACTTC
CDR3aa: CASSLASPGRRYEQYF

len: 15
j_gene: TRBJ1-4
abundance: few
v_gene: TRBV12-3/TRBV12-4
d_gene: TRBD1
CDR3nt: TGTGCCAGCGGCGAGACAGGGAAGACTAATGAAAAACTGTTTTTT
CDR3aa: CASGETGKTNEKLFF

len: 13
j_gene: TRBJ1-2
abundance: few
v_gene: TRBV6-5
d_gene: -
CDR3nt: TGTGCCAGCAGTTACTCGCGAGAAAACGGCTACACCTTC
CDR3aa: CASSYSRENGYTF

len: 12
j_gene: TRBJ2-7
abundance: many
v_gene: TRBV12-3/TRBV12-4
d_gene: -
CDR3nt: TGTGCCAGCAGCTCAGGCCAAAGAGAGCAGTACTTC
CDR3aa: CASSSGQREQYF

len: 14
j_gene: TRBJ1-6
abundance: many
v_gene: TRBV2
d_gene: -
CDR3nt: TGTGCCAGCAGTGAAGACAGATATAATTCACCCCTCCACTTT
CDR3aa: CASSEDRYNSPLHF

len: 15
j_gene: TRBJ2-3
abundance: few
v_gene: TRBV5-1
d_gene: -
CDR3nt: TGCGCCAGCGGGAAAGAGGGAGTATTCGGAGATACGCAGTATTTT
CDR3aa: CASGKEGVFGDTQYF

len: 11
j_gene: TRBJ1-2
abundance: few
v_gene: TRBV29-1
d_gene: TRBD1
CDR3nt: TGCAGCGTATGGGACAGCTATGGCTACACCTTC
CDR3aa: CSVWDSYGYTF

len: 14
j_gene: TRBJ2-7
abundance: many
v_gene: TRBV10-2
d_gene: -
CDR3nt: TGCGCCTCCCATCGATCACAGCAGGCGGACGAGCAGTACTTC
CDR3aa: CASHRSQQADEQYF

len: 14
j_gene: TRBJ2-1
abundance: -
v_gene: TRBV12-3/TRBV12-4
d_gene: -
CDR3nt: TGTGCCAGCAGTTTTAACCTCGATTCGAATGAGCAGTTCTTC
CDR3aa: CASSFNLDSNEQFF

len: 15
j_gene: TRBJ1-5
abundance: -
v_gene: TRBV6-6
d_gene: TRBD1
CDR3nt: TGTGCCAACAGTACTGGGACAGCTAGCAATCAGCCCCAGCATTTT
CDR3aa: CANSTGTASNQPQHF

len: 15
j_gene: TRBJ2-4
abundance: many
v_gene: TRBV5-1
d_gene: -
CDR3nt: TGCGCCAGCAGCGGGGACGGGGCTACCAAAAACATTCAGTACTTC
CDR3aa: CASSGDGATKNIQYF

len: 13
j_gene: TRBJ2-1
abundance: many
v_gene: TRBV11-2
d_gene: -
CDR3nt: TGTGCCAGCAGCCCCACCGGGCCCAATGAGCAGTTCTTC
CDR3aa: CASSPTGPNEQFF

len: 15
j_gene: TRBJ2-3
abundance: -
v_gene: TRBV28
d_gene: -
CDR3nt: TGTGCCAGCAGTTTAAAGGGCCAGGGGACAGATACGCAGTATTTT
CDR3aa: CASSLKGQGTDTQYF

len: 14
j_gene: TRBJ1-3
abundance: many
v_gene: TRBV20-1
d_gene: TRBD1
CDR3nt: TGCAGTGCTAGCCGGCAGGGGGCTGGAAACACCATATATTTT
CDR3aa: CSASRQGAGNTIYF

len: 12
j_gene: TRBJ2-5
abundance: many
v_gene: TRBV29-1
d_gene: TRBD1
CDR3nt: TGCAGCGGCCGACAGGGGCAAGAGACCCAGTACTTC
CDR3aa: CSGRQGQETQYF

len: 16
j_gene: TRBJ2-7
abundance: -
v_gene: TRBV28
d_gene: -
CDR3nt: TGTGCCAGCAGTTTAGGGGCCGCACTAGAAGCCTACGAGCAGTACTTC
CDR3aa: CASSLGAALEAYEQYF

len: 11
j_gene: TRBJ1-2
abundance: -
v_gene: TRBV18
d_gene: TRBD1
CDR3nt: TGTGCCAGCTCAGTCTCGACAGGGAAGACCTTC
CDR3aa: CASSVSTGKTF

len: 15
j_gene: TRBJ2-3
abundance: -
v_gene: TRBV6-5
d_gene: TRBD2
CDR3nt: TGTGCCAGCAGCTCGCTAGCGGGAGCGGCAGATACGCAGTATTTT
CDR3aa: CASSSLAGAADTQYF